Each of the 6 T cell receptor beta chains below was sequenced from the same sample in a study of blood T cell repertoires in COVID-19. TCRdb's table, derived via immunoSEQ multiplex PCR, lists solely in-frame clones and lacks some. Among 250,000 to 300,000 clones listed, about 86% were seen once. The specimen sequenced was peripheral blood. The origin of the receptors is a woman aged 70-85 years with COVID-19, enrolled during active disease.

This clone was detected only a few times. This chain connects TRBV7-2 to TRBJ2-1; TRBD1 aligns across 9 bases. Trimming removed 3 bases from V and 10 bases from J; junction bases left unmatched: 4. The germline gives CDR1 SGHTA, CDR2 FQGNSA. This CDR3 has 13 amino acids. CDR3 sequence: CASSLGQGVEQFF. CDR3 DNA: TGTGCCAGCAGCTTGGGACAGGGAGTCGAGCAGTTCTTC.

This chain connects TRBV6-4 to TRBJ2-1; D unresolved. CDR3 length equals 15 residues. CDR1 and CDR2 (germline): MRHNA, SNTAGT. V shed 7 bases and J shed 5 bases, with 18 bases lying between them. This chain's CDR3 is CASTRRRLPHNEQFF. In nucleotides, the CDR3 is TGTGCCAGCACCCGAAGGCGGCTTCCCCACAATGAGCAGTTCTTC.

The chain recombines TRBV6-2 or TRBV6-3 with TRBJ1-2; no firm D call. The length of the CDR3 is 15 residues. Germline V gene lookup returns CDR1 MNHEY and CDR2 SVGEGT. V was trimmed by 4 bases and J by 0 bases, leaving 12 bases between them. The CDR3, as DNA: TGTGCCAGCAGTTCGATAGGAGCCCCTAACTATGGCTACACCTTC. It translates to CASSSIGAPNYGYTF.

The chain joins TRBV9 to TRBJ2-5; possible D gene TRBD2, 6 bases. This CDR3 comprises 16 residues. In germline, CDR1 is SGDLS, CDR2 YYNGEE. V dropped 0 bases and J dropped 5 bases, with 17 bases sitting between them. The CDR3 coding sequence is TGTGCCAGCAGCGTAGTCGGGAGCACTGGGACGGAGACCCAGTACTTC. This codes for CASSVVGSTGTETQYF.

This clone was seen only once. The V and J genes are TRBV19 and TRBJ1-1; 7 nucleotides align to TRBD1. The CDR3 has 13 residues. Looked up from germline, CDR1 is LNHDA and CDR2 is SQIVND (reference sequence). Losses at the gene ends were 8 bases for V and 11 bases for J; bases not matched to a gene: 14. In DNA, the CDR3 is TGTGCCAGTGGGGGACAGAAACTGATGGGGGCTTTCTTT. It codes for CASGGQKLMGAFF.

J is TRBJ2-3 and V is TRBV6-1; TRBD2 is a possible D gene (6 bases). Germline assignment: CDR1 MNHNS and CDR2 SASEGT. The CDR3 is 16 amino acids. V lost 4 bases, J lost 3 bases, and 17 bases lay in between. The CDR3 nucleotides are TGTGCCAGCAGTGGGGACTCCGAGAACCCTACAGATACGCAGTATTTT. This gives the protein CASSGDSENPTDTQYF.